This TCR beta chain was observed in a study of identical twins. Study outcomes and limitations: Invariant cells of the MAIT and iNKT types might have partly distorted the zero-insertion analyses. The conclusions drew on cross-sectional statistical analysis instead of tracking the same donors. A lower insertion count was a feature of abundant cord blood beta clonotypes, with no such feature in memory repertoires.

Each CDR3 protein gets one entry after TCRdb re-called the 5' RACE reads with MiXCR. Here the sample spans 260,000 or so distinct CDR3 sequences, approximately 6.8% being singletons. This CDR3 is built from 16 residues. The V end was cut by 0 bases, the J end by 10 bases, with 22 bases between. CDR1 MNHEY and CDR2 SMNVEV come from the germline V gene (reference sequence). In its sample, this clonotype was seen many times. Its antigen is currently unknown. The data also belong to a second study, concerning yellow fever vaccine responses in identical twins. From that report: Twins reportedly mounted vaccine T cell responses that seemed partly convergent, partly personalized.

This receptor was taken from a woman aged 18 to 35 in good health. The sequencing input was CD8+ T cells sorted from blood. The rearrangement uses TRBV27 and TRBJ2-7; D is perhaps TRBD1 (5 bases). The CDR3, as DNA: TGTGCCAGCAGTTTATCCCACGGTTTTTCTCGGTGGACACAGTACTTC. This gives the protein CASSLSHGFSRWTQYF.